The sequence of this TCR beta chain was determined in a study of vaccination and CD4 T cells after COVID-19. Study-wide background: The post-vaccine samples came a median about 70 days after dose two (range 14 to 241). The authors exposed cells to overlapping spike peptides derived from SARS-CoV-2, HCoV-NL63, HCoV-OC43 and HCoV-229E.

In the case of this clonotype: As yet, its antigen is unknown.

The Oncomine TCR Beta short-read assay sequenced DNA from cultured CD4+ T cells. One entry per CDR3 protein, called by TCRdb with MiXCR from the PCR reads. The table has roughly 14,000 distinct CDR3 sequences, 45% to 50% seen once. The CDR3 loop spans 14 amino acids. V was trimmed by 6 bases and J by 5 bases, leaving 14 bases between them. Regarding treatment: approximately 11-day PBMC culture with coronavirus spike peptide pools or control peptides (ViraFEST assay). The chain uses TRBV12-3 or TRBV12-4 and TRBJ1-3; D may be TRBD1 (5 bases). This receptor was obtained from a human donor with COVID-19. The sample consisted of cultured CD4+ T cells from blood, taken after SARS-CoV-2 vaccination. CDR3: CASSQSGIRNTIYF. The CDR3 DNA reads as TGTGCCAGCAGCCAGTCAGGGATAAGAAACACCATATATTTT.